Listed below are T cell receptor beta chains from one sample, sequenced in a study of blood T cell repertoires in COVID-19. TCRdb's table, derived via immunoSEQ multiplex PCR, lists solely in-frame clones and lacks some. This sample carries about 160,000 clones, about 90% of them seen once, and the ten largest clones take around 3%. Sequencing used peripheral blood. Every receptor here comes from a man between 60 and 75 years old with acute or convalescent COVID-19. Each CDR3 is given with its conserved first and last residue. A D gene is named only where the DNA matches it firmly. Where a row states a size, it is once, few, many or the class of an expanded clone; other rows omit it.

size | J | V | D | CDR3 | DNA
- | TRBJ1-5 | TRBV12-3/TRBV12-4 | - | CASSFSDYQPQHF | TGTGCCAGCAGTTTTTCCGACTACCAGCCCCAGCATTTT
- | TRBJ2-1 | TRBV2 | - | CASHRGGYNEQFF | TGTGCCAGCCACAGGGGAGGATACAATGAGCAGTTCTTC
- | TRBJ2-7 | TRBV11-2 | - | CASSLTNSGGYEQYF | TGTGCCAGCAGCCTAACGAACAGTGGAGGCTACGAGCAGTACTTC
- | TRBJ2-7 | TRBV10-3 | - | CAISESTGTYEQYF | TGTGCCATCAGTGAGTCGACGGGTACCTACGAGCAGTACTTC
- | TRBJ1-1 | TRBV2 | TRBD1 | CASSPVGQGRTEAFF | TGTGCCAGCAGTCCGGTGGGACAGGGGCGGACTGAAGCTTTCTTT
- | TRBJ2-7 | TRBV10-1 | TRBD1 | CASSEGTGWYEQYF | TGCGCCAGCAGTGAAGGGACAGGGTGGTACGAGCAGTACTTC
- | TRBJ1-1 | TRBV3-1/TRBV3-2 | TRBD1 | CASSPGTGGGTEAFF | TGTGCCAGCAGTCCCGGGACAGGGGGTGGTACTGAAGCTTTCTTT
- | TRBJ2-7 | TRBV3-1/TRBV3-2 | TRBD2 | CASSQVAGAYEQYF | TGTGCCAGCAGCCAAGTAGCGGGGGCCTACGAGCAGTACTTC
- | TRBJ1-1 | TRBV2 | - | CASSGEQNTEAFF | TGTGCCAGCAGTGGGGAGCAGAACACTGAAGCTTTCTTT
- | TRBJ1-2 | TRBV5-8 | - | CASSPLANRAGYTF | TGTGCCAGCAGCCCATTAGCTAACAGGGCTGGCTACACCTTC
- | TRBJ1-4 | TRBV19 | TRBD1 | CASSIGTGPATNEKLFF | TGTGCCAGTAGTATCGGGACAGGGCCAGCAACTAATGAAAAACTGTTTTTT
few | TRBJ2-7 | TRBV4-3 | TRBD2 | CASSQDWWRGYHEQYF | TGCGCCAGCAGCCAAGATTGGTGGCGGGGGTACCACGAGCAGTACTTC
- | TRBJ1-1 | TRBV5-1 | - | CASSFGPGGGQAFF | -
- | TRBJ1-4 | TRBV3-1/TRBV3-2 | - | CASTPSGYGKLFF | TGTGCCAGCACCCCTTCGGGTTATGGAAAACTGTTTTTT
- | TRBJ2-7 | TRBV6-2/TRBV6-3 | TRBD1 | CASSYSDRVNEQYF | TGTGCCAGCAGTTACTCGGACAGGGTGAACGAGCAGTACTTC
- | TRBJ1-3 | TRBV5-1 | - | CASSPRGTISGNTIYF | TGCGCCAGCAGCCCCCGCGGGACGATCTCTGGAAACACCATATATTTT
once | TRBJ1-3 | TRBV27 | - | CASSSGGGANTIYF | TGTGCCAGCAGTTCTGGCGGGGGCGCGAACACCATATATTTT
- | TRBJ1-4 | TRBV4-1 | TRBD1 | CASSQDGTGVFGLEKLFF | TGCGCCAGCAGCCAAGATGGGACAGGGGTGTTCGGTCTTGAAAAACTGTTTTTT
- | TRBJ2-1 | TRBV10-3 | - | CAIGRQPGTYEQFF | TGTGCCATCGGTCGGCAGCCGGGAACGTATGAGCAGTTCTTC
- | TRBJ1-2 | TRBV6-5 | - | CASQYYGDGNYGYTF | TGTGCCAGCCAATATTATGGAGACGGAAACTATGGCTACACCTTC
- | TRBJ2-6 | TRBV5-1 | - | CASSLDISGANVLTF | TGCGCCAGCAGCTTGGACATCTCTGGGGCCAACGTCCTGACTTTC
- | TRBJ2-1 | TRBV7-8 | - | CASSLIGNEQFF | TGTGCCAGCAGCTTAATCGGTAATGAGCAGTTCTTC
- | TRBJ1-2 | TRBV5-4 | - | CASSLGGGYTF | TGTGCCAGCAGCTTGGGAGGAGGCTACACCTTC
- | TRBJ1-1 | TRBV11-2 | - | CASSLVTRAEAFF | TGTGCCAGCAGCTTAGTAACCCGAGCGGAAGCTTTCTTT
- | TRBJ2-3 | TRBV2 | TRBD1 | CASGSRADRADTQYF | TGTGCCAGCGGTTCGCGTGCAGACAGGGCAGATACGCAGTATTTT
- | TRBJ1-5 | TRBV30 | - | CAWRPAPGYNQPQHF | TGTGCCTGGAGACCCGCGCCAGGGTACAATCAGCCCCAGCATTTT
- | TRBJ1-1 | TRBV5-1 | TRBD1 | CASSEQGTGTEAFF | TGCGCCAGCAGCGAACAGGGGACGGGCACTGAAGCTTTCTTT
- | TRBJ2-6 | TRBV6-5 | - | CASTLIGTGANVLTF | TGTGCCAGCACCCTTATCGGGACTGGGGCCAACGTCCTGACTTTC
- | TRBJ1-1 | TRBV11-2 | TRBD1 | CASSLIWGQGATEAFF | TGTGCCAGCAGCTTAATCTGGGGACAGGGGGCCACTGAAGCTTTCTTT
- | TRBJ1-4 | TRBV12-3/TRBV12-4 | TRBD1 | CASKQGAGEKLFF | TGTGCCAGCAAACAGGGGGCTGGTGAAAAACTGTTTTTT